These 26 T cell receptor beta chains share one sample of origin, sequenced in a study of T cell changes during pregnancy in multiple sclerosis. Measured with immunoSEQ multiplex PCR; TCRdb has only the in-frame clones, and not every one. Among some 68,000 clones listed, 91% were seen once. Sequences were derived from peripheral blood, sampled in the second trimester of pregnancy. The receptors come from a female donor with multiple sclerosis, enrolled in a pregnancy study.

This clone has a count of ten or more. The CDR3 loop reads CASSLSGGEGYTF. DNA for the CDR3: TGTGCCAGCAGCTTAAGTGGGGGGGAGGGCTACACCTTC. This chain connects TRBV7-8 to TRBJ1-2, with TRBD1 as a possible D gene (5 bases). The CDR3 length is 13 residues. The germline CDR1 and CDR2 sequences are SGHVS and FQNEAQ. V shed 2 bases and J shed 8 bases, with 12 bases lying between them.

The CDR3 coding sequence is TGCGCCAGCAGCGAGGGACAACGTTCCTACAATGAGCAGTTCTTC. This gives the protein CASSEGQRSYNEQFF. V is TRBV5-1 and J is TRBJ2-1, with D maybe TRBD1 (6 bases). Germline V lookup: CDR1 SGHRS, CDR2 YFSETQ. The CDR3 is made up of 15 amino acids. V lost 4 bases to trimming and J lost 1 base, with 12 bases between them.

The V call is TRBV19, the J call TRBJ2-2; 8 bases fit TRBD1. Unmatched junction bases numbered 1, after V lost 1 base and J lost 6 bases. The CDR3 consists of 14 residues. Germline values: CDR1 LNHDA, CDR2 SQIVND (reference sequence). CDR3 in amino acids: CASSIATGAGELFF. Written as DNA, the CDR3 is TGTGCCAGTAGTATAGCGACAGGGGCCGGGGAGCTGTTTTTT.

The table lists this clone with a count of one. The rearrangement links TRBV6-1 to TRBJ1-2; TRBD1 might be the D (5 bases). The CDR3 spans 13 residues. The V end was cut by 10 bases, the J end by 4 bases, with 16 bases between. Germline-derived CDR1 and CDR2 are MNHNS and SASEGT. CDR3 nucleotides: TGTGCCACCCGAGCGGGGGAAGGCTATGGCTACACCTTC. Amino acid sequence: CATRAGEGYGYTF.

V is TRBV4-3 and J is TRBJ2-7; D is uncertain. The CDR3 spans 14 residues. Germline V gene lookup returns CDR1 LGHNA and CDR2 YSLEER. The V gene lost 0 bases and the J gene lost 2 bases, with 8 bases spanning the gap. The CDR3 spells CASSQDWSAYEQYF. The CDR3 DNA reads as TGCGCCAGCAGCCAAGACTGGTCAGCCTACGAGCAGTACTTC.

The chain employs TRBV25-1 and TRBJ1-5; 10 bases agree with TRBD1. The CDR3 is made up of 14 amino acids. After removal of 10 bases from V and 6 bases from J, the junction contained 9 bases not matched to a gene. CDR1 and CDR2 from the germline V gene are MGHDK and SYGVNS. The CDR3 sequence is CATRGTGEGQPQHF. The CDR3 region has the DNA TGTGCCACCAGGGGGACAGGGGAAGGTCAGCCCCAGCATTTT.

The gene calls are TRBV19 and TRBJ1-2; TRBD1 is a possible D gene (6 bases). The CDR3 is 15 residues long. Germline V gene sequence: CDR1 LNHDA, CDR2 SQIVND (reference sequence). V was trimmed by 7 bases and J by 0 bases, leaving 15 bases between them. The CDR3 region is CASTPGDLANYGYTF. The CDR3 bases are TGTGCCAGTACCCCAGGGGATCTGGCTAACTATGGCTACACCTTC.

CDR3 region: CASSSAGVDTQYF. The CDR3 DNA sequence: TGTGCCAGCAGTTCAGCCGGGGTAGATACGCAGTATTTT. The genes are TRBV2 and TRBJ2-3; D might be TRBD2 (5 bases). Trimming removed 5 bases at V and 5 bases at J, with 11 bases between. From germline, CDR1 is SNHLY and CDR2 FYNNEI. The CDR3 runs to 13 residues.

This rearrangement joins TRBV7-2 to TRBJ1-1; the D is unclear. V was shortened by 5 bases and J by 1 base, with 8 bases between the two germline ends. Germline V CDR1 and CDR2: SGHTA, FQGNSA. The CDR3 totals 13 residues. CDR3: CASSSDGNTEAFF. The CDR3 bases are TGTGCCAGCAGCAGCGACGGGAACACTGAAGCTTTCTTT.

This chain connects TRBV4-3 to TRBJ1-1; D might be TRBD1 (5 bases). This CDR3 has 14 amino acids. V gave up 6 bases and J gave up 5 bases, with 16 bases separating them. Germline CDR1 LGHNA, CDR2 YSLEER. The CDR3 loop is CASRKARDGTEAFF. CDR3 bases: TGCGCCAGCAGGAAAGCCAGGGATGGAACTGAAGCTTTCTTT.

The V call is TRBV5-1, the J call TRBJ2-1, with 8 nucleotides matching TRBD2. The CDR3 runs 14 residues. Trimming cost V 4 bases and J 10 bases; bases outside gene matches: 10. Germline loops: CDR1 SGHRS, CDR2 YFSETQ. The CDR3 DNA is TGCGCCAGCAGCGGCGGCGGGAGGCCCGCGGAGCAGTTCTTC. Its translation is CASSGGGRPAEQFF.

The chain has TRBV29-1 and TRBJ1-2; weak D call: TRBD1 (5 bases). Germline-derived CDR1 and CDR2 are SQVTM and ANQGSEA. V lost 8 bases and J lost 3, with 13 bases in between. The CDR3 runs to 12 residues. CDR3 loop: CSTFARDYGYTF. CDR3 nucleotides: TGCAGCACCTTTGCCAGGGACTATGGCTACACCTTC.

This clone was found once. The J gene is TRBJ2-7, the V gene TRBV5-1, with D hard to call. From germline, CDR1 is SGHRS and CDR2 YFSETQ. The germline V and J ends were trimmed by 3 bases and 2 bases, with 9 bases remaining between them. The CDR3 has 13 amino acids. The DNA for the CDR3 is TGCGCCAGCAGCTCAGACGGAGCCTACGAGCAGTACTTC. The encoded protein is CASSSDGAYEQYF.

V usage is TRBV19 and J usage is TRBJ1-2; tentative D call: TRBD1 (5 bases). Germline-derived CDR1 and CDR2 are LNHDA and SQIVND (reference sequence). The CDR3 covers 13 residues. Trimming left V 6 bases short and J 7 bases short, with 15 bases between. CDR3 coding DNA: TGTGCCAGTAGAGGACAAAAGGAAAGTGGCTACACCTTC. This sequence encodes CASRGQKESGYTF.

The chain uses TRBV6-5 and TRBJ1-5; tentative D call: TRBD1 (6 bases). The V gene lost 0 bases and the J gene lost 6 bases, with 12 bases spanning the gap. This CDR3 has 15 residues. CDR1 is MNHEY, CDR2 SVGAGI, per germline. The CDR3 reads CASSYSEQGGQPQHF. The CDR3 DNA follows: TGTGCCAGCAGTTACTCCGAACAGGGTGGTCAGCCCCAGCATTTT.

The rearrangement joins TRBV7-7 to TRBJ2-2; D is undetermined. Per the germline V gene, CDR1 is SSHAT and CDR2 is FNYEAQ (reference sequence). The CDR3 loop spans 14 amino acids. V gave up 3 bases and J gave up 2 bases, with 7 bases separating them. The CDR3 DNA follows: TGTGCCAGCAGCTTTAGACAAAACACCGGGGAGCTGTTTTTT. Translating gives CASSFRQNTGELFF. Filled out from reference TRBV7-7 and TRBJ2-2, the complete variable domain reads GAGVSQSPRYKVTKRGQDVTLRCDPISSHATLYWYQQALGQGPEFLTYFNYEAQPDKSGLPSDRFSAERPEGSISTLTIQRTEQRDSAMYRCASSFRQNTGELFFGEGSRLTVL.

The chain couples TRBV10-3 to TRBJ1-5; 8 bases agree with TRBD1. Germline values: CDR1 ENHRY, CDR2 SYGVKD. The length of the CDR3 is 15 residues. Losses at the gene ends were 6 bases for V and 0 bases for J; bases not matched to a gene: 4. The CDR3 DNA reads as TGTGCCATCAGCTCGACAGGGGTTAGCAATCAGCCCCAGCATTTT. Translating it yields CAISSTGVSNQPQHF.

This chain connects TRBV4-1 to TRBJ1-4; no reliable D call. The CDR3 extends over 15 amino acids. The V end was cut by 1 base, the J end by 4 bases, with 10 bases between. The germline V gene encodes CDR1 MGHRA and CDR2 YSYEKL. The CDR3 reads CASSQAGRVNEKLFF. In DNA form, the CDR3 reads TGCGCCAGCAGCCAAGCCGGTCGGGTTAATGAAAAACTGTTTTTT.

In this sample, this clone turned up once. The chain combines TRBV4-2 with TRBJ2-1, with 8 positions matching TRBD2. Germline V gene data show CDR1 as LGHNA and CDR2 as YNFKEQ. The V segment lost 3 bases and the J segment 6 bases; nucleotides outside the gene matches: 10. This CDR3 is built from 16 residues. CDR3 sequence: CASSQRSGSFSNEQFF. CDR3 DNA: TGTGCCAGCAGCCAGAGGAGCGGGAGTTTTAGCAATGAGCAGTTCTTC.

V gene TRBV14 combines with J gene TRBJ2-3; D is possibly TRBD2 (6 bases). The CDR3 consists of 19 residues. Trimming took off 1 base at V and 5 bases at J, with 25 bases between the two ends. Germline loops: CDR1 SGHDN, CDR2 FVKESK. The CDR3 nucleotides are TGTGCCAGCAGCCAAGGGGTGACAAGAGTCGGGAGAGCGGGAGATACGCAGTATTTT. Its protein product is CASSQGVTRVGRAGDTQYF.

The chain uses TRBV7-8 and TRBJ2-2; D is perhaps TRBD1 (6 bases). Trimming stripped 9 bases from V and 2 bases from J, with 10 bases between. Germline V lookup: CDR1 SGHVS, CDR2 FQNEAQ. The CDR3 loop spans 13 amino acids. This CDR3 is CASYRENTGELFF. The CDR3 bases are TGTGCCAGTTACAGGGAAAACACCGGGGAGCTGTTTTTT.

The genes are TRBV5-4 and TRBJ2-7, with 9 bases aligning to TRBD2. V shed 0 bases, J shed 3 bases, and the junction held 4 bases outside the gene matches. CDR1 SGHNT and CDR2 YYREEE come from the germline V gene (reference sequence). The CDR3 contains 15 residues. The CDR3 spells CASSLGGAGGYEQYF. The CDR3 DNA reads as TGTGCCAGCAGCTTGGGTGGAGCGGGGGGCTACGAGCAGTACTTC.

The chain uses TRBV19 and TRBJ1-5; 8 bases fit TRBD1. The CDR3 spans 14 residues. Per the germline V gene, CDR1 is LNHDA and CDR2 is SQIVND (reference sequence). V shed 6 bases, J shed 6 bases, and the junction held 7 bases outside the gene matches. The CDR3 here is CASSVRGLSQPQHF. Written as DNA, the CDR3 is TGTGCCAGTAGCGTCAGGGGGCTTAGTCAGCCCCAGCATTTT.

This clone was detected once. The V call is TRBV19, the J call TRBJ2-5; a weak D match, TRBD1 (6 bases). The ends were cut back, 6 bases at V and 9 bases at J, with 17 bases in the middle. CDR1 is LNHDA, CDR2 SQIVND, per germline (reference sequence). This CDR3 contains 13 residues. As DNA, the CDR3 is TGTGCCAGTAGGGGGGCCCCCGGTGTGTCCCAGTACTTC. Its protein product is CASRGAPGVSQYF.

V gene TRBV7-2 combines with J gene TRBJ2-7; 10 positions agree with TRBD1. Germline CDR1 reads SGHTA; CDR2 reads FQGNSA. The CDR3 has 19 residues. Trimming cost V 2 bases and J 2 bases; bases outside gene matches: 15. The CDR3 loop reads CASSLRVRDRGLTPYEQYF. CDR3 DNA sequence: TGTGCCAGCAGCTTAAGAGTTCGGGACAGGGGACTTACCCCCTACGAGCAGTACTTC.

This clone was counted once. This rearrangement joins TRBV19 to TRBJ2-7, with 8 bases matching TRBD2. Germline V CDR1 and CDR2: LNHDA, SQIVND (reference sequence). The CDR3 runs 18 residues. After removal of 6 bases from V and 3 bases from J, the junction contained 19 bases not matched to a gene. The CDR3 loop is CASRAGRPGLDLNYEQYF. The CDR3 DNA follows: TGTGCCAGTAGGGCTGGGAGACCGGGACTAGATCTGAACTACGAGCAGTACTTC.